A single TCR beta chain is shown here with its context. Its antigen is unidentified. These data belong to a study of T cell repertoires in cytomegalovirus infection. The germline CDR1 and CDR2 sequences are KGHDR and SFDVKD. Trimming cost V 5 bases and J 4 bases, with 10 bases left between them. This CDR3 has 13 residues. In TCRdb, the reads were re-called with MiXCR into one record per CDR3 protein. The sample lists approximately 120,000 distinct CDR3 sequences, around 30% occurring once. Here the sequenced sample was CD8+ T cells from cultured PBMCs, taken from culture after CMV antigen stimulation. The origin of this receptor is a human donor in good health (CMV status not recorded). Some clones in this sample may be carry-over from other donors' samples. V is TRBV24-1 and J is TRBJ2-5, with unresolved D. CDR3 loop: CATSVGKGETQYF. The CDR3 DNA follows: TGTGCCACCAGTGTTGGAAAAGGAGAGACCCAGTACTTC.